Listed here are 10 T cell receptor beta chains from one sample, sequenced in a study of T cells in Graves' hyperthyroidism and ophthalmopathy. The TCR beta CDR3 regions underwent amplification using RNA transcripts as the source. Researchers ran a first-round RT-PCR on the TCR CDR3 using the HTBI primer set. TCRdb ran MiXCR on the multiplex PCR reads and lists one entry per CDR3 protein. The table includes about 640,000 distinct CDR3 sequences, about a fifth detected once. Sequencing input: blood. Receptors were obtained from a man aged 30 to 45 with Graves' ophthalmopathy.

The table lists this clonotype with a few counts. The gene calls are TRBV29-1 and TRBJ1-2; maybe TRBD1 (5 bases). CDR1 SQVTM and CDR2 ANQGSEA come from the germline V gene. This CDR3 region has 13 residues. Trimming removed 3 bases at V and 8 bases at J, with 16 bases between. The CDR3 DNA sequence: TGCAGCGTTGAGGGCGGGGGGGTAGGAGGCTACACCTTC. Translation: CSVEGGGVGGYTF.

The chain couples TRBV4-1 to TRBJ1-3; D not resolved. Germline loops: CDR1 MGHRA, CDR2 YSYEKL. Trimming pared 3 bases from V and 1 base from J, leaving 16 bases between. The CDR3 runs to 17 residues. CDR3 amino acids: CASSHYFLASSGNTIYF. CDR3 bases: TGCGCCAGCAGCCATTACTTTCTGGCCTCGTCTGGAAACACCATATATTTT.

The V and J genes are TRBV18 and TRBJ2-1; possible D gene TRBD1, 6 bases. V dropped 8 bases and J dropped 3 bases, with 14 bases sitting between them. This CDR3 is built from 14 residues. The germline V gene has CDR1 KGHSH and CDR2 LQKENI. As DNA, the CDR3 is TGTGCCAGCGTCCACGGGGACAACTACAATGAGCAGTTCTTC. The encoded protein is CASVHGDNYNEQFF.

This clonotype was counted a few times. The genes are TRBV30 and TRBJ2-7; 7 nucleotides match TRBD2. Unmatched junction bases numbered 14, after V lost 0 bases and J lost 0 bases. This CDR3 contains 18 residues. Germline V lookup: CDR1 GTSNPN, CDR2 SVGIG (reference sequence). CDR3 residues: CAWSVHFRLAESSYEQYF. The CDR3 bases are TGTGCCTGGAGTGTACACTTTAGACTAGCCGAAAGCTCCTACGAGCAGTACTTC.

Turning to this clonotype: One end of the junction fails to match germline, which may point to a read error. V gene TRBV18 combines with J gene TRBJ2-7; D not certain. Germline CDR1 reads KGHSH; CDR2 reads LQKENI. The CDR3 spans 13 residues. The CDR3 DNA is TGTACCAGCTCACCCCCAGATTCGTACGAGCAGTACTTC. This sequence encodes CTSSPPDSYEQYF.

This chain links TRBV6-1 with TRBJ1-3; 8 nucleotides line up with TRBD1. This CDR3 is built from 13 residues. Germline V lookup: CDR1 MNHNS, CDR2 SASEGT. V lost 6 bases and J lost 6; bases outside the gene matches: 4. The CDR3 loop is CASSAQGENTIYF. The CDR3 DNA is TGTGCCAGCAGCGCACAGGGGGAAAACACCATATATTTT.

The rearrangement joins TRBV11-2 to TRBJ2-7; 7 bases agree with TRBD1. The CDR3 is 15 residues long. The germline V gene encodes CDR1 SGHAT and CDR2 FQNNGV. V was pared by 2 bases and J by 0 bases, with 4 bases of the junction left unmatched. DNA for the CDR3: TGTGCCAGCAGCTTAAGGACAGGCAACTCCTACGAGCAGTACTTC. Residues: CASSLRTGNSYEQYF.

A few counts support this clonotype. V usage is TRBV3-1 and J usage is TRBJ1-2, with D maybe TRBD1 (5 bases). Trimming stripped 8 bases from V and 10 bases from J, with 14 bases between. There are 11 residues in the CDR3. Germline lookup yields CDR1 LGHDT and CDR2 YNNKEL (reference sequence). CDR3 protein: CASLGQGDYTF. The DNA for the CDR3 is TGTGCCAGCTTAGGTCAGGGAGACTACACCTTC. Drawing the rest from reference TRBV3-1 and TRBJ1-2, the complete variable domain is DTAVSQTPKYLVTQMGNDKSIKCEQNLGHDTMYWYKQDSKKFLKIMFSYNNKELIINETVPNRFSPKSPDKAHLNLHINSLELGDSAVYFCASLGQGDYTFGSGTRLTVV.

This clonotype was seen a few times. This chain connects TRBV12-3 or TRBV12-4 to TRBJ2-1, with TRBD1 identical over 7 bases. J was trimmed by 7 bases and V by 2 bases; bases with no gene match: 14. The CDR3 spans 17 residues. The CDR3 is CASSLRETGAGRNEQFF. The CDR3, as DNA: TGTGCCAGCAGTTTACGCGAAACAGGGGCCGGTAGGAATGAGCAGTTCTTC.

This clonotype has at least ten counts. The V and J genes are TRBV11-2 and TRBJ1-1; D call uncertain. Deletions cut 0 bases from V and 6 bases from J, with 8 bases between. The V gene's germline CDR1 is SGHAT and CDR2 FQNNGV. The CDR3 runs to 13 residues. CDR3: CASSLDLAAEAFF. The CDR3 nucleotides read TGTGCCAGCAGCTTAGACCTTGCTGCTGAAGCTTTCTTT. Full variable domain (missing parts from reference TRBV11-2 and TRBJ1-1): EAGVAQSPRYKIIEKRQSVAFWCNPISGHATLYWYQQILGQGPKLLIQFQNNGVVDDSQLPKDRFSAERLKGVDSTLKIQPAKLEDSAVYLCASSLDLAAEAFFGQGTRLTVV.